Listed below are T cell receptor beta chains from one sample, sequenced in a study of blood T cell repertoires in COVID-19. Some clones are missing from TCRdb's copy, which holds only in-frame ones; the method was immunoSEQ multiplex PCR. Found here are about 120,000 clones, 90% of them singletons; the top ten hold 1.8%. Sequences were obtained from peripheral blood. The receptors originated from a human donor with active COVID-19. The donor label of this sample is uncertain. The CDR3 runs from the conserved cysteine through the conserved F or W. Each record gives: D gene, clone size, V gene, J gene, CDR3 protein, CDR3 DNA. The D gene is left open where the match is weak. The listing skips clone size in some rows; elsewhere it reads once, few, many or a size class.

D gene: TRBD1; clone size: -; V gene: TRBV28; J gene: TRBJ1-1; CDR3 protein: CASSSGQPPTEAFF; CDR3 DNA: TGTGCCAGCAGTTCGGGACAGCCTCCCACTGAAGCTTTCTTT
D gene: -; clone size: -; V gene: TRBV5-1; J gene: TRBJ1-1; CDR3 protein: CASSWGVNTEAFF; CDR3 DNA: TGCGCCAGCAGCTGGGGAGTGAACACTGAAGCTTTCTTT
D gene: -; clone size: -; V gene: TRBV2; J gene: TRBJ1-2; CDR3 protein: CASRLAGFIYTF; CDR3 DNA: TGTGCCAGCAGGCTGGCAGGTTTCATCTACACCTTC
D gene: -; clone size: few; V gene: TRBV27; J gene: TRBJ1-6; CDR3 protein: CASTQTGAANSPLHF; CDR3 DNA: TGTGCCAGCACCCAAACTGGGGCAGCTAATTCACCCCTCCACTTT
D gene: -; clone size: -; V gene: TRBV19; J gene: TRBJ2-3; CDR3 protein: CASSMATASTDTQYF; CDR3 DNA: TGTGCCAGTAGTATGGCGACAGCAAGCACAGATACGCAGTATTTT
D gene: -; clone size: -; V gene: TRBV27; J gene: TRBJ1-2; CDR3 protein: CASSLSRGSYGYTF; CDR3 DNA: TGTGCCAGCAGTTTATCCCGGGGGAGCTATGGCTACACCTTC
D gene: TRBD1; clone size: once; V gene: TRBV19; J gene: TRBJ1-1; CDR3 protein: CASSIKGQGKTEAFF; CDR3 DNA: TGTGCCAGTAGTATAAAGGGACAGGGTAAGACTGAAGCTTTCTTT
D gene: -; clone size: -; V gene: TRBV6-2/TRBV6-3; J gene: TRBJ1-2; CDR3 protein: CASSHKSSQNGYTF; CDR3 DNA: TGTGCCAGCAGTCACAAATCGTCGCAGAATGGCTACACCTTC
D gene: TRBD1; clone size: -; V gene: TRBV28; J gene: TRBJ1-1; CDR3 protein: CASSTTGGVTEAFF; CDR3 DNA: TGTGCCAGCAGTACGACAGGGGGAGTTACTGAAGCTTTCTTT
D gene: -; clone size: -; V gene: TRBV18; J gene: TRBJ2-7; CDR3 protein: CASSPRRQARGDEQYF; CDR3 DNA: TGTGCCAGCTCACCACGCAGACAGGCCCGGGGCGACGAGCAGTACTTC
D gene: -; clone size: -; V gene: TRBV5-1; J gene: TRBJ2-5; CDR3 protein: CASSTPYRDSQETQYF; CDR3 DNA: TGCGCCAGCAGCACGCCCTATCGCGACAGTCAAGAGACCCAGTACTTC
D gene: -; clone size: -; V gene: TRBV4-1; J gene: TRBJ1-5; CDR3 protein: CASSQDARYSNQPQHF; CDR3 DNA: TGCGCCAGCAGCCAAGATGCCAGATATAGCAATCAGCCCCAGCATTTT
D gene: TRBD2; clone size: -; V gene: TRBV5-1; J gene: TRBJ2-7; CDR3 protein: CASRGGGYEQYF; CDR3 DNA: TGCGCCTCTCGGGGGGGTGGTTACGAGCAGTACTTC
D gene: -; clone size: -; V gene: TRBV9; J gene: TRBJ2-2; CDR3 protein: CASSPRQPGELFF; CDR3 DNA: TGTGCCAGCAGCCCCCGACAGCCCGGGGAGCTGTTTTTT
D gene: TRBD2; clone size: -; V gene: TRBV27; J gene: TRBJ2-1; CDR3 protein: CASTLAGGGYNEQFF; CDR3 DNA: TGTGCCAGCACCCTAGCGGGGGGGGGCTACAATGAGCAGTTCTTC
D gene: TRBD1; clone size: -; V gene: TRBV28; J gene: TRBJ2-5; CDR3 protein: CASSSPGTGDETQYF; CDR3 DNA: TGTGCCAGCAGTTCCCCCGGGACAGGGGATGAGACCCAGTACTTC
D gene: -; clone size: -; V gene: TRBV1; J gene: TRBJ2-1; CDR3 protein: CTSSPRSHNEQFF; CDR3 DNA: TGCACCAGCAGCCCTAGGAGCCACAATGAGCAGTTCTTC
D gene: TRBD2; clone size: -; V gene: TRBV25-1; J gene: TRBJ2-3; CDR3 protein: CASSERLGLAGSTDTQYF; CDR3 DNA: TGTGCCAGCAGTGAACGGTTGGGACTAGCGGGGAGCACAGATACGCAGTATTTT
D gene: TRBD1; clone size: -; V gene: TRBV27; J gene: TRBJ1-1; CDR3 protein: CASSSLTGVGLNTEAFF; CDR3 DNA: TGTGCCAGCAGTTCACTGACAGGGGTCGGGTTAAACACTGAAGCTTTCTTT
D gene: -; clone size: -; V gene: TRBV6-6; J gene: TRBJ2-1; CDR3 protein: CASSYEGLTEQFF; CDR3 DNA: TGTGCCAGCAGTTACGAAGGACTTACCGAGCAGTTCTTC
D gene: -; clone size: -; V gene: TRBV7-2; J gene: TRBJ2-5; CDR3 protein: CASSPGTNREETQYF; CDR3 DNA: TGTGCCAGCAGCCCGGGGACTAACAGGGAAGAGACCCAGTACTTC
D gene: -; clone size: -; V gene: TRBV7-2; J gene: TRBJ1-1; CDR3 protein: CASSSTETGNTEAFF; CDR3 DNA: TGTGCCAGCAGCTCCACCGAGACGGGGAACACTGAAGCTTTCTTT
D gene: TRBD2; clone size: once; V gene: TRBV11-2; J gene: TRBJ2-5; CDR3 protein: CASSLMASGPEETQYF; CDR3 DNA: TGTGCCAGCAGCTTAATGGCTAGCGGGCCCGAAGAGACCCAGTACTTC
D gene: -; clone size: -; V gene: TRBV15; J gene: TRBJ1-3; CDR3 protein: CATSTYRATAESSGNTIYF; CDR3 DNA: TGTGCCACCAGCACTTACCGCGCGACAGCCGAGAGCTCTGGAAACACCATATATTTT
D gene: TRBD1; clone size: once; V gene: TRBV2; J gene: TRBJ2-1; CDR3 protein: CASSEGDRISYNEQFF; CDR3 DNA: TGTGCCAGCAGTGAAGGGGACAGGATCTCCTACAATGAGCAGTTCTTC
D gene: -; clone size: -; V gene: TRBV28; J gene: TRBJ1-3; CDR3 protein: CASRRAPSGNTIYF; CDR3 DNA: TGTGCCAGCAGGAGGGCCCCATCTGGAAACACCATATATTTT
D gene: -; clone size: -; V gene: TRBV7-6; J gene: TRBJ2-7; CDR3 protein: CASSLAGSTEQYF; CDR3 DNA: TGTGCCAGCAGCTTAGCCGGTAGCACCGAGCAGTACTTC
D gene: -; clone size: -; V gene: TRBV28; J gene: TRBJ1-5; CDR3 protein: CASSLIQGMGQPQHF; CDR3 DNA: TGTGCCAGCAGTTTGATACAGGGTATGGGTCAGCCCCAGCATTTT
D gene: -; clone size: -; V gene: TRBV29-1; J gene: TRBJ2-3; CDR3 protein: CSVDPKAWRGVPGGTDTQYF; CDR3 DNA: TGCAGCGTTGACCCCAAAGCTTGGCGGGGAGTCCCCGGGGGCACAGATACGCAGTATTTT
D gene: -; clone size: few; V gene: TRBV2; J gene: TRBJ1-6; CDR3 protein: CASSIREGDSPLHF; CDR3 DNA: TGTGCCAGCAGTATCCGGGAGGGAGACTCACCCCTCCACTTT
D gene: TRBD2; clone size: -; V gene: TRBV5-4; J gene: TRBJ2-3; CDR3 protein: CASSSERGGLNTQYF; CDR3 DNA: TGTGCCAGCAGCTCCGAGCGGGGGGGCTTAAATACGCAGTATTTT